This T cell receptor beta chain derives from a study of CD8 T cells in ankylosing spondylitis (TCRdb year 2017). About the study as a whole: To find TCR variants linked to disease, the study profiled T cell receptor beta repertoires in ankylosing spondylitis patients and healthy donors. The whole study cohort included 108 healthy donors and around 24 ankylosing spondylitis patients. Peripheral blood samples were taken, and synovial fluid was additionally collected from ankylosing spondylitis patients.

In the germline V gene (reference sequence), CDR1 corresponds to SEHNR and CDR2 to FQNEAQ. The trim is 5 bases for V and 0 bases for J, with a gap of 10 bases between the germline ends. Its CDR3 holds 14 amino acids, cysteine through phenylalanine. The read is trimmed to its CDR3 DNA, 42 bases read in frame from base 1. For sequencing, an Illumina HiSeq 2500 was employed. Quantitative 5'-RACE with molecular barcodes was the method used to prepare the TCR beta libraries. The study's own analysis went as follows. To identify disease-linked TCR variants, a new computational method was used, one built on a probabilistic model of VDJ rearrangement. TCRdb ran its own pipeline on the public reads, namely fastp trimming at Q25 and MiXCR clone calling, and kept in-frame beta chains. Each CDR3 protein appears once, grouped with its most common genes and DNA. V and J calls and clone size were set by TCRdb, not the authors. For this sample there are 150,000 to 200,000 distinct CDR3 sequences; roughly 18% appear just once. The ten largest clones represent around 4.5% of the sample.

Study-wide conclusions, independent of this receptor: Blood from ankylosing spondylitis patients appeared to be characterized by a TCR beta motif composed of under 10 highly homologous amino acid variants. The disease-linked clones had a CD8+ phenotype and were found at relatively low frequencies in peripheral blood. According to the report, matched synovial fluid samples from ankylosing spondylitis patients were significantly enriched for the disease-linked clones. Some of the motif variants had been reported before in the synovial fluid and blood of reactive arthritis patients, a finding that suggests common disease-initiation mechanisms.

To note about this clonotype: Its binding antigen is unknown. Base qualities were left out, and no much larger clone turns up one base away.

The source of this sequence is a male donor aged 10 to 30 with ankylosing spondylitis or in good health (not recorded which). Donor details come from another sample of the same person, matched by shared clones. The sequenced sample was blood, either unsorted or a sorted T cell fraction (not recorded which). The chain employs TRBV7-9 and TRBJ1-1; tentative D gene TRBD1, with 5 bases matching. The CDR3 has the sequence CASSRGILNTEAFF. The bases are TGTGCCAGCAGCCGGGGGATCCTGAACACTGAAGCTTTCTTT.